There are many counts of the clone carrying this T cell receptor beta chain. CDR1 and CDR2 from the germline V gene are SGHAT and FQNNGV. V was pared by 5 bases and J by 4 bases, with 14 bases between. The CDR3 extends over 14 amino acids. Building of the TCR beta libraries involved iRepertoire HTBI primers and Arm-PCR of CDR3 regions. One entry per CDR3 protein results from TCRdb running MiXCR on the multiplex PCR reads. The sample has roughly 300,000 distinct CDR3 sequences, 15% to 20% seen once; the top ten hold roughly 29%. The data were taken from a study of regulatory T cells in long-lasting Graves disease. Time point defined: persistent/refractory GD, antithyroid drugs over 5 years with positive TRAb. TCR sequences were obtained from RNA taken from PBMCs.

The chain has TRBV11-2 and TRBJ1-1; D may be TRBD1 (6 bases). The receptor comes from a female donor with Graves disease. Sequencing used peripheral blood mononuclear cells (PBMCs), obtained when the disease was refractory, from a patient treated with antithyroid drugs. The CDR3, as DNA: TGTGCCAGCAGCCCACTACAGGGCGGCACTGAAGCTTTCTTT. This translates into CASSPLQGGTEAFF.